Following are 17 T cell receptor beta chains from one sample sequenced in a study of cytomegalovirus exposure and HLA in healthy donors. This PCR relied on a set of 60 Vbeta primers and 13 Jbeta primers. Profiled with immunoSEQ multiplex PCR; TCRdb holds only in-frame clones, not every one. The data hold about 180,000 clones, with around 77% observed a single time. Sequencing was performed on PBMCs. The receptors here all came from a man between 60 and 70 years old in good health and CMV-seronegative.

CDR3 region: CASSLLGQGLDTEAFF. The CDR3 nucleotides read TGTGCCAGCAGCTTGCTGGGACAGGGTTTGGACACTGAAGCTTTCTTT. The genes are TRBV7-8 and TRBJ1-1, with TRBD1 matching 9 bases. Germline V gene sequence: CDR1 SGHVS, CDR2 FQNEAQ. The CDR3 loop spans 16 amino acids. V gave up 3 bases and J gave up 3 bases; unmatched junction bases: 8.

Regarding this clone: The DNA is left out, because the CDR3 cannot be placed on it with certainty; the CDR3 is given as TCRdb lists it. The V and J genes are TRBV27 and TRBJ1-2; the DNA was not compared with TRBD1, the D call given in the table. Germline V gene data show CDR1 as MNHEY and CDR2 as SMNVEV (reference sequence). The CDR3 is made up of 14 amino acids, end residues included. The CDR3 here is CASSFAGGNYGYPF.

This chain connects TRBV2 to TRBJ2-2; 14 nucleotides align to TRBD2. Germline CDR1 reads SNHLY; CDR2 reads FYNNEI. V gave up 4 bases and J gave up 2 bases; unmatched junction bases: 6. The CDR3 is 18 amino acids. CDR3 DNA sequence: TGTGCCAGCAGTGGGACTAGCGGGGGGTACCCCAACACCGGGGAGCTGTTTTTT. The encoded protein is CASSGTSGGYPNTGELFF.

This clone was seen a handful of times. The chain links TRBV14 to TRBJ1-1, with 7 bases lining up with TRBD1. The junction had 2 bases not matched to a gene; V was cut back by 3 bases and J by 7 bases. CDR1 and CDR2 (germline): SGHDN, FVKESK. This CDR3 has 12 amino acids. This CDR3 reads CASSQTGHEAFF. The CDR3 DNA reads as TGTGCCAGCAGCCAGACAGGGCATGAAGCTTTCTTT.

Here the CDR3 reads CASSSTGLVNYGYTF. DNA of the CDR3: TGTGCCAGCAGCTCGACAGGGTTGGTAAACTATGGCTACACCTTC. This chain links TRBV7-2 with TRBJ1-2; TRBD1 agrees at 7 bases. The CDR3 loop spans 15 amino acids. The junction had 7 bases not matched to a gene; V was cut back by 4 bases and J by 2 bases. CDR1 is SGHTA, CDR2 FQGNSA, per germline. Filled out from reference TRBV7-2 and TRBJ1-2, the complete variable domain reads GAGVSQSPSNKVTEKGKDVELRCDPISGHTALYWYRQSLGQGLEFLIYFQGNSAPDKSGLPSDRFSAERTGGSVSTLTIQRTQQEDSAVYLCASSSTGLVNYGYTFGSGTRLTVV.

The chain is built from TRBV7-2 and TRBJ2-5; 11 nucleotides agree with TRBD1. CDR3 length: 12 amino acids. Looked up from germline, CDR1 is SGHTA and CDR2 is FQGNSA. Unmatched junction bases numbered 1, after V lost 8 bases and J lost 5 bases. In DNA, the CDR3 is TGTGCCAGCGGGACAGGGGGGGAGACCCAGTACTTC. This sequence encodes CASGTGGETQYF.

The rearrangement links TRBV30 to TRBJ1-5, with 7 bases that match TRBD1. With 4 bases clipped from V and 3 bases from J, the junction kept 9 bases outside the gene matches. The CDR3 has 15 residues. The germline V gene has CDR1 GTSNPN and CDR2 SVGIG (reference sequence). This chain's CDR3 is CAWKPRGQPNQPQHF. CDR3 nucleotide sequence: TGTGCCTGGAAACCGAGGGGGCAGCCCAATCAGCCCCAGCATTTT.

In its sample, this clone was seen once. CDR3 amino acids: CASSPPNSLYGEQFF. CDR3 nucleotide sequence: TGTGCCAGCTCACCACCCAACTCTTTGTACGGTGAGCAGTTCTTC. This chain uses TRBV18 with TRBJ2-1, with D hard to call. Germline CDR1 and CDR2: KGHSH and LQKENI. Trimming left V 0 bases short and J 9 bases short, with 15 bases between. The CDR3 has 15 residues. The whole variable domain, remainder taken from reference TRBV18 and TRBJ2-1, is NAGVMQNPRHLVRRRGQEARLRCSPMKGHSHVYWYRQLPEEGLKFMVYLQKENIIDESGMPKERFSAEFPKEGPSILRIQQVVRGDSAAYFCASSPPNSLYGEQFFGPGTRLTVL.

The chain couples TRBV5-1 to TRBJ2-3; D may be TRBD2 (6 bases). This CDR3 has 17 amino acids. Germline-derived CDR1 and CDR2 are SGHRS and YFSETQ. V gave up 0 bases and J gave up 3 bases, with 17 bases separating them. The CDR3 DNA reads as TGCGCCAGCAGCTTGGACCCGTACCAGCGGGTAACAGATACGCAGTATTTT. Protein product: CASSLDPYQRVTDTQYF.

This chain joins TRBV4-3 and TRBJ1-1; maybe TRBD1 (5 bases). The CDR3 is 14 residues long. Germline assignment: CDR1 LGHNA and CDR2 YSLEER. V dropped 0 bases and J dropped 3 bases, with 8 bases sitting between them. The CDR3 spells CASSQDRGDTEAFF. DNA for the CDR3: TGCGCCAGCAGCCAAGATCGGGGGGACACTGAAGCTTTCTTT.

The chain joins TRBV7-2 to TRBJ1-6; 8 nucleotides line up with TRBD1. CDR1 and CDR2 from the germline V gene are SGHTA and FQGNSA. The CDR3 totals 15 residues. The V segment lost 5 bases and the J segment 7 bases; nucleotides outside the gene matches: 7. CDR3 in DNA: TGTGCCAGCAGCACACGACAGGGGCCGAATTCACCCCTCCACTTT. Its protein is CASSTRQGPNSPLHF.

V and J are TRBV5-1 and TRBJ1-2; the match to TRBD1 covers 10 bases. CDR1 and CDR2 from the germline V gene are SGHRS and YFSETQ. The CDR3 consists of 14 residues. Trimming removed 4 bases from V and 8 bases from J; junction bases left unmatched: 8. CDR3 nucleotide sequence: TGCGCCAGCAGCCCGACGACAGGGGGCCGAGGCTACACCTTC. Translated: CASSPTTGGRGYTF. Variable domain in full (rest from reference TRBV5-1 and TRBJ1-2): KAGVTQTPRYLIKTRGQQVTLSCSPISGHRSVSWYQQTPGQGLQFLFEYFSETQRNKGNFPGRFSGRQFSNSRSEMNVSTLELGDSALYLCASSPTTGGRGYTFGSGTRLTVV.

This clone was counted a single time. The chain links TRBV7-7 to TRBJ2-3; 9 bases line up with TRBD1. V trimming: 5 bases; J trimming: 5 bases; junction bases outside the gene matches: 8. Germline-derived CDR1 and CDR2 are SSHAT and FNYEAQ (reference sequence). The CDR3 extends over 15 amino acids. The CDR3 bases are TGTGCCAGCAGCCCCGGCACAGGGGGCATAGATACGCAGTATTTT. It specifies CASSPGTGGIDTQYF.

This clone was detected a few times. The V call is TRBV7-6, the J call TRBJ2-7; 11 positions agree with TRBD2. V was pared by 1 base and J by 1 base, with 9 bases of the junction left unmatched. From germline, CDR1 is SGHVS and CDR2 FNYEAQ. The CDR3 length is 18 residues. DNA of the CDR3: TGTGCCAGCAGCTTAGGTGAACTAGCGGGAGCTCAGTCCTACGAGCAGTACTTC. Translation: CASSLGELAGAQSYEQYF.

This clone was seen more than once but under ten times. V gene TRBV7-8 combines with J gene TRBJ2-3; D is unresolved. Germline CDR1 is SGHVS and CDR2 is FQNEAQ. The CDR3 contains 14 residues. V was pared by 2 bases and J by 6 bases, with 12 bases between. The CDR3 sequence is CASSLRLIPDTQYF. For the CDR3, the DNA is TGTGCCAGCAGCTTACGCCTAATACCGGATACGCAGTATTTT.

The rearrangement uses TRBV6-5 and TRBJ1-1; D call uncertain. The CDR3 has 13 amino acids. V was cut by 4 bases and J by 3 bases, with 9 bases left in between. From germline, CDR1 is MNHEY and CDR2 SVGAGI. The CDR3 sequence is CASSLSIYTEAFF. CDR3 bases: TGTGCCAGCAGTTTGTCCATTTACACTGAAGCTTTCTTT.

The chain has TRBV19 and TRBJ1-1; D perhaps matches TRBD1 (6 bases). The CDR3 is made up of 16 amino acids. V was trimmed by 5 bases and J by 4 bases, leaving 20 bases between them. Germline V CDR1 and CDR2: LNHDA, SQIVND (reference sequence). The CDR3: CASSSPSGRGVTEAFF. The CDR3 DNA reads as TGTGCCAGTAGTTCACCTTCAGGGAGGGGGGTCACTGAAGCTTTCTTT.